This TCR beta chain was obtained from a study of T cells in Graves' hyperthyroidism and ophthalmopathy (dated by TCRdb to about 2019). Describing the broader study: Peripheral blood samples were taken at initial diagnosis, before any treatment was given. TCR V-J signatures able to tell the groups apart were searched for in a discovery cohort of 95 or so patients, of whom more than 40 had Graves' ophthalmopathy and about 60 had stable Graves' hyperthyroidism. In about 6 Graves' hyperthyroidism patients, the study also compared T-cell repertoires from thyroid tissue with T-cell repertoires from blood. Prospective prediction of ophthalmopathy was tested in an independent validation cohort of 18 hyperthyroidism patients and 15 to 17 patients who later progressed to ophthalmopathy. The paper describes TCR Vbeta CDR3 sequencing of around 140 peripheral blood samples, made up of under 50 ophthalmopathy patients, 70 to 75 hyperthyroidism patients and 17 progressor patients. The 90 or so discovery patients were randomly split 7:3 into training and test sets. Following sampling, methimazole starting at 30 mg daily was given to hyperthyroidism patients, and high-dose intravenous methylprednisolone was given to ophthalmopathy patients.

Reading the germline V gene gives CDR1 MNHEY and CDR2 SVGAGI. From the cysteine through the phenylalanine, the CDR3 covers 15 amino acids. The CDR3 DNA has 45 bases and is translated from base 1. Relative to germline, V is missing 6 bases and J is missing 1 base, with 8 bases of the junction outside any gene match. Graves' hyperthyroidism was defined as stable when no progression to ophthalmopathy occurred over 18 months of follow-up. The hyperthyroidism patients were between 18 and 65 years old and newly diagnosed, with a disease duration of less than 2 months. The study excluded patients with uncontrolled infections, other autoimmune diseases, pregnancy or lactation. Diagnoses were established on the basis of clinical symptoms, serum thyroxine and TRAb, thyroid ultrasound, and orbital computed tomography. Ficoll-Paque density gradient centrifugation was used to isolate PBMCs from approximately 10 ml of fresh peripheral blood. Total RNA was extracted with Trizol reagent, and quality was checked on an Agilent 2100 Bioanalyzer.

The TCR beta CDR3 regions were amplified from RNA transcripts. A first-round RT-PCR of the TCR CDR3 used the HTBI primer set with the Qiagen OneStep RT-PCR kit. A second multiplex PCR round built the libraries, followed by size selection and purification. Sequencing of the libraries was done on an Illumina HiSeq2000 using paired-end 100 bp reads. From the authors' description of their analysis: SOAPnuke was used to process the raw data, removing reads that contained adapters or uncalled bases, had a mean Phred below 15, or lacked an exact match to the constant primer or identifier. COPE v1.2.5 was used to merge the high-quality paired reads, and each unique nucleotide sequence was defined as a clonotype. MiTCR v1.1 was used to align the clonotypes against IMGT TRBV, TRBD and TRBJ reference segments. Only V-J combinations with frequency above 0.0001, covering approximately 99% of repertoires, were analysed. A TCS score was defined as the ratio between F50 (clonal expansion) and ExV (chaos), using BLOSUM62-based TCRdist between CDR3 peptides within each V-J. Welch's t-statistics and random forest reduced fewer than 550 V-J features to 13, which were used in a naive Bayes classifier (R e1071). Thyroid-blood repertoire similarity was quantified with the Morisita-Horn index. The public reads were run again by TCRdb, first through fastp at Q25 and then through MiXCR, and only productive beta chains were kept. Every distinct CDR3 protein forms one entry, paired with its most common genes and DNA. V and J calls and clone size were set by TCRdb, not the authors. The sample includes around 700,000 distinct CDR3 sequences, with roughly a third observed a single time. The top ten constitute roughly 30% of the sample.

Here is what the overall study found, with its caveats: A 13 V-J signature model separated ophthalmopathy from stable hyperthyroidism, with 87.88% sensitivity and 81.08% specificity in cross-validation and 80%/75% in testing. Sample size was not statistically predetermined, and investigators were not blinded to group allocation. Most expanded thyroid clonotypes (frequency above 0.001) were also detected in blood, suggesting blood repertoires may reflect thyroid immune responses. In validation, progression to ophthalmopathy was predicted by the model with approximately 67% sensitivity and nearly 75% specificity, a median of approximately 6.5 months before onset.

This clonotype was observed a few times. The antigen it binds to is not known. Per-nucleotide qualities are absent, and no much larger clonotype sits a single base away. The sequenced sample was blood. The chain is made from TRBV6-5 and TRBJ2-7; TRBD1 matches 8 bases in the middle. The clonotype comes from a woman between 40 and 50 years old with Graves' hyperthyroidism. This receptor has the CDR3 CASRAPGQASYEQYF. The nucleotide sequence is given as TGTGCCAGCAGGGCCCCGGGACAGGCGTCCTACGAGCAGTACTTC.